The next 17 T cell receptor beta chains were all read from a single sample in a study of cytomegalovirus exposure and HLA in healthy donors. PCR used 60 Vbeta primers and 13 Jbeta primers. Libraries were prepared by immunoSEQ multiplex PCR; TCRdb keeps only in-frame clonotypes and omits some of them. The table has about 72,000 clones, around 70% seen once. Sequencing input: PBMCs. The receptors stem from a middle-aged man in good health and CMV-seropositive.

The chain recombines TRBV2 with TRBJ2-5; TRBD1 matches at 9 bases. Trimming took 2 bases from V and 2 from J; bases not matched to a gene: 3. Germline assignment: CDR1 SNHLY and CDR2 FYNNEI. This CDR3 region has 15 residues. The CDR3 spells CASSEYRGRQETQYF. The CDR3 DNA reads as TGTGCCAGCAGTGAATACAGGGGGCGGCAAGAGACCCAGTACTTC.

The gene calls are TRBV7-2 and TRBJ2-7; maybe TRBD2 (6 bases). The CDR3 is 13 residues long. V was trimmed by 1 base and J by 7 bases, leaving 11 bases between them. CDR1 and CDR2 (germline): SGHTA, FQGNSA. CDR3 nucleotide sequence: TGTGCCAGCAGCTTAGAGCTAGGAGGGGAGCAGTACTTC. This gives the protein CASSLELGGEQYF.

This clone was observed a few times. The CDR3 loop reads CASRATGGFRDTQYF. In DNA, the CDR3 is TGTGCCAGCAGAGCGACAGGGGGGTTCAGAGATACGCAGTATTTT. This rearrangement joins TRBV6-6 to TRBJ2-3; 9 nucleotides line up with TRBD1. Trimming at V came to 6 bases and at J to 5 bases, leaving 9 bases not matched to a gene. Germline lookup yields CDR1 MNHNY and CDR2 SVGAGI (reference sequence). The CDR3 spans 15 residues.

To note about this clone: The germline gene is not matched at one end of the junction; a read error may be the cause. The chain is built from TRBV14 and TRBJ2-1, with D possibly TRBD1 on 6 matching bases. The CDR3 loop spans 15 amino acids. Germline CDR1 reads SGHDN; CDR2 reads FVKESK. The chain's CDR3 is CASSKDRISYNEQFF. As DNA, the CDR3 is TGTGCCAGCAGCAAAGACAGGATCTCTTACAATGAGCAGTTCTTC. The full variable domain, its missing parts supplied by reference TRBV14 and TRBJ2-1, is EAGVTQFPSHSVIEKGQTVTLRCDPISGHDNLYWYRRVMGKEIKFLLHFVKESKQDESGMPNNRFLAERTGGTYSTLKVQPAELEDSGVYFCASSKDRISYNEQFFGPGTRLTVL.

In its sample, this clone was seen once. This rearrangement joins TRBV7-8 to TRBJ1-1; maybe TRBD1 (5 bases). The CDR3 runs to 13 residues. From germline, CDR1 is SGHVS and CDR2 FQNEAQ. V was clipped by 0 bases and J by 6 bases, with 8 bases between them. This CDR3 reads CASSLAGVPEAFF. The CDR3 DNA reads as TGTGCCAGCAGCTTAGCAGGGGTCCCTGAAGCTTTCTTT.

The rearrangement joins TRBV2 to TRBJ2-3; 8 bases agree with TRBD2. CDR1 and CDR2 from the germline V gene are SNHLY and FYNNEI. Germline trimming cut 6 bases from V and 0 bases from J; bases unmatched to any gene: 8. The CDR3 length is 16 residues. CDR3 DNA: TGTGCCAGCAGCTTCGGGGGGGTAGCCAGCACAGATACGCAGTATTTT. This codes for CASSFGGVASTDTQYF.

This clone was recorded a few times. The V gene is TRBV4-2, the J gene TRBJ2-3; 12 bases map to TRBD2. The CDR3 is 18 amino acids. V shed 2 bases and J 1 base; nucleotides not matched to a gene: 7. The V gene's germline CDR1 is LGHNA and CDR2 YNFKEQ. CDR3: CASSQWLAGGQGTDTQYF. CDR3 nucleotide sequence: TGTGCCAGCAGCCAATGGCTAGCGGGGGGGCAGGGCACAGATACGCAGTATTTT.

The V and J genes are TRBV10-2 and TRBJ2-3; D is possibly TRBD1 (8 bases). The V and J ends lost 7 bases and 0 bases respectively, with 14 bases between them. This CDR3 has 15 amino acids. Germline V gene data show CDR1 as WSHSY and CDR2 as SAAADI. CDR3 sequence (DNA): TGCGCCAGCACTTTACAGGGGGGGAGCACAGATACGCAGTATTTT. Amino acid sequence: CASTLQGGSTDTQYF.

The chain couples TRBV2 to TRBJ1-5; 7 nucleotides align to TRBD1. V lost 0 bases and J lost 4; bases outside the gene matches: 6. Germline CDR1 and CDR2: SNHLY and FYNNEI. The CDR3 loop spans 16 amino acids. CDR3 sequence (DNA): TGTGCCAGCAGTGAAGCGATTGGCAGGGGGAATCAGCCCCAGCATTTT. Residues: CASSEAIGRGNQPQHF.

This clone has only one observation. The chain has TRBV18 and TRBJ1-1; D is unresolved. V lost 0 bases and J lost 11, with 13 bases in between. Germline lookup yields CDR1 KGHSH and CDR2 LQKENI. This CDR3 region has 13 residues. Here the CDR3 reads CASSPPGLAVAFF. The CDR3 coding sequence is TGTGCCAGCTCACCACCGGGGTTAGCGGTCGCTTTCTTT.

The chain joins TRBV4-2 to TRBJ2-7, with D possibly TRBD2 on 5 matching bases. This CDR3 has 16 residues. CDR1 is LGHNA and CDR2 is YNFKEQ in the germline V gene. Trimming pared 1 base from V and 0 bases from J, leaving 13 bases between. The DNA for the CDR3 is TGTGCCAGCAGCCAAGTGGGCGGGCTCATCTCCTACGAGCAGTACTTC. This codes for CASSQVGGLISYEQYF.

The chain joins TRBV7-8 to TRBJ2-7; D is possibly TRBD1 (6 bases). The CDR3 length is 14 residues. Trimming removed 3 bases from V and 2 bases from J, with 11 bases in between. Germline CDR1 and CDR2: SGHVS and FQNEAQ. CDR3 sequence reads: CASSLGRGAYEQYF. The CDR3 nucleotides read TGTGCCAGCAGCTTGGGCAGGGGTGCCTACGAGCAGTACTTC.

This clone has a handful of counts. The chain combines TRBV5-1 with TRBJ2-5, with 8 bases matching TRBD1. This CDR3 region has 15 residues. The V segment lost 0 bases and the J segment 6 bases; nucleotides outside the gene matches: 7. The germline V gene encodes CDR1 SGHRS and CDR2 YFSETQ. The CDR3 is CASSLGSTGGKTQYF. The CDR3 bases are TGCGCCAGCAGCTTGGGTTCAACAGGGGGAAAGACCCAGTACTTC.

This CDR3 is CAWSRGSSYEQYF. For the CDR3, the DNA is TGTGCCTGGAGTAGGGGGAGCTCCTACGAGCAGTACTTC. The gene calls are TRBV30 and TRBJ2-7; maybe TRBD1 (6 bases). Looked up from germline, CDR1 is GTSNPN and CDR2 is SVGIG (reference sequence). V gave up 2 bases and J gave up 0 bases, with 8 bases separating them. The CDR3 is 13 residues long. The variable domain in full, with the rest retrieved from reference TRBV30 and TRBJ2-7, is SQTIHQWPATLVQPVGSPLSLECTVEGTSNPNLYWYRQAAGRGLQLLFYSVGIGQISSEVPQNLSASRPQDRQFILSSKKLLLSDSGFYLCAWSRGSSYEQYFGPGTRLTVT.

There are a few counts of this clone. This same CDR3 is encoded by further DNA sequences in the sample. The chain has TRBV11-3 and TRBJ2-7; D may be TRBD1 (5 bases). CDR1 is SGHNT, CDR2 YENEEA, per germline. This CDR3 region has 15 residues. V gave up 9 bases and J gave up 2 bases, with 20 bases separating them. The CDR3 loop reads CASSQRRRAAYEQYF. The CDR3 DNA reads TGTGCCAGTAGCCAGAGGCGCAGGGCGGCCTACGAGCAGTACTTC.

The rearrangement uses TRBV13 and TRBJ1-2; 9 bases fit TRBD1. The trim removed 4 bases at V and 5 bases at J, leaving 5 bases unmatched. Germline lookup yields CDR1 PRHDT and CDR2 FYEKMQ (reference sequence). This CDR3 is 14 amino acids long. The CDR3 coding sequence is TGTGCCAGCAGCTCCGGACAGGGGAGTTATGGCTACACCTTC. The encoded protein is CASSSGQGSYGYTF.

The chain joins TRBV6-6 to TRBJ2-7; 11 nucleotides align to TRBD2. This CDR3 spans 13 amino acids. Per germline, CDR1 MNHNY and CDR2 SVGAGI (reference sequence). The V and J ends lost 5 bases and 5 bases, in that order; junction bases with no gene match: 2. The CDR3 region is CASSGTSGNEQYF. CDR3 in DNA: TGTGCCAGCAGTGGGACTAGCGGAAACGAGCAGTACTTC.